These 11 T cell receptor beta chains were all obtained from the same sample, sequenced in a study of shared clonotypes between healthy human individuals. Naivety among CD8 cells was defined by CD45RO negativity and positive CCR7 selection, thereby excluding terminally differentiated effector memory CD45RA+ cells. Only in-frame clones appear in the TCRdb table, and some are missing; sequencing was by immunoSEQ multiplex PCR. Among about 2.2 million clones listed, roughly 95% were seen once. Input material: naive CD8+ T cells from PBMCs. These receptors were obtained from a young man in good health. Some clones in this sample may be carry-over from other donors' samples.

The V and J genes are TRBV30 and TRBJ2-7, with TRBD1 as a possible D gene (5 bases). V lost 5 bases and J 3 bases, leaving 14 bases between the germline ends. This CDR3 has 13 residues. CDR1 is GTSNPN, CDR2 SVGIG, per germline (reference sequence). The CDR3 nucleotides are TGTGCCTGGGGTTACGACAGAGGCTACGAGCAGTACTTC. This gives the protein CAWGYDRGYEQYF. Looking up the rest from reference TRBV30 and TRBJ2-7 gives the full variable domain: SQTIHQWPATLVQPVGSPLSLECTVEGTSNPNLYWYRQAAGRGLQLLFYSVGIGQISSEVPQNLSASRPQDRQFILSSKKLLLSDSGFYLCAWGYDRGYEQYFGPGTRLTVT.

The chain couples TRBV7-9 to TRBJ2-1, with D perhaps matching TRBD2 (6 bases). Germline-derived CDR1 and CDR2 are SEHNR and FQNEAQ (reference sequence). This CDR3 comprises 14 residues. V was clipped by 6 bases and J by 9 bases, with 18 bases between them. CDR3 DNA: TGTGCCAGCAGTGGCGGCAGGGAGGCGAGTGAGCAGTTCTTC. Translating it yields CASSGGREASEQFF.

This clone came up once. This CDR3 is CASSFLLGNTGELFF. As DNA, the CDR3 is TGTGCCAGCAGTTTTTTGTTGGGAAACACCGGGGAGCTGTTTTTT. The J gene is TRBJ2-2, the V gene TRBV27, with no clear D. The CDR3 has 15 amino acids. In germline, CDR1 is MNHEY, CDR2 SMNVEV (reference sequence). The V and J ends lost 3 bases and 2 bases respectively, with 10 bases between them.

The chain combines TRBV6-6 with TRBJ2-2; D unclear. In germline, CDR1 is MNHNY, CDR2 SVGAGI (reference sequence). V was pared by 6 bases and J by 8 bases, with 10 bases between. CDR3 size: 12 residues. CDR3 sequence reads: CASSSTPGELFF. The CDR3 DNA reads TGTGCCAGCAGCTCTACACCGGGGGAGCTGTTTTTT.

This clone showed up just once. The chain is built from TRBV11-2 and TRBJ2-2, with D hard to call. V was cut by 5 bases and J by 1 base, with 11 bases left in between. The CDR3 contains 15 residues. Germline CDR1 reads SGHAT; CDR2 reads FQNNGV. CDR3 bases: TGTGCCAGCAGCATTGAATTTTGGAACACCGGGGAGCTGTTTTTT. Amino acid sequence: CASSIEFWNTGELFF.

The chain employs TRBV5-6 and TRBJ1-2; no reliable D call. The V end lost 4 bases, the J end lost 8 bases, and 15 bases lay between the germline ends. The CDR3 loop spans 13 amino acids. Per germline, CDR1 SGHDT and CDR2 YYEEEE. This CDR3 reads CASSPTWKRGYTF. CDR3 in DNA: TGTGCCAGCAGCCCGACTTGGAAGCGCGGCTACACCTTC.

CDR3 nucleotide sequence: TGTGCCTGGAGTGTAACACGGGGTCCCTCCTACGAGCAGTACTTC. It translates to CAWSVTRGPSYEQYF. The chain uses TRBV30 and TRBJ2-7; D may be TRBD2 (5 bases). The germline V gene encodes CDR1 GTSNPN and CDR2 SVGIG (reference sequence). This CDR3 is 15 amino acids long. The V end lost 0 bases, the J end lost 0 bases, and 12 bases lay between the germline ends.

As to this clone: Other nucleotide sequences in the sample specify the same CDR3. This rearrangement joins TRBV7-9 to TRBJ2-5; 7 bases align to TRBD2. The CDR3 is 12 residues long. Germline V gene lookup returns CDR1 SEHNR and CDR2 FQNEAQ (reference sequence). The V gene end was trimmed by 5 bases and the J gene end by 5 bases; junction bases not matched to a gene: 2. The chain's CDR3 is CASSPGRETQYF. The CDR3 region has the DNA TGTGCCAGCAGCCCCGGGAGGGAGACCCAGTACTTC.

The sample holds one count of this clone. This chain joins TRBV28 and TRBJ2-7; the D is unclear. Per the germline V gene, CDR1 is MDHEN and CDR2 is SYDVKM. V lost 5 bases and J 5 bases, leaving 16 bases between the germline ends. The CDR3 loop spans 14 amino acids. The CDR3 region has the DNA TGTGCCAGCAGTCCCCTCGGTCGTAGGCACGAGCAGTACTTC. Protein product: CASSPLGRRHEQYF.

The rearrangement links TRBV7-9 to TRBJ1-4; D may be TRBD1 (5 bases). Trimming shortened V by 6 bases and J by 0 bases, and 11 bases separated the two germline ends. The CDR3 runs 15 residues. Germline CDR1 SEHNR, CDR2 FQNEAQ (reference sequence). The CDR3 nucleotides are TGTGCCAGCAGTCCGAGGACACCAACTAATGAAAAACTGTTTTTT. Protein product: CASSPRTPTNEKLFF.

The chain uses TRBV9 and TRBJ2-1; no firm D call. Trimming stripped 0 bases from V and 9 bases from J, with 7 bases between. There are 12 residues in the CDR3. CDR1 and CDR2 (germline): SGDLS, YYNGEE. As DNA, the CDR3 is TGTGCCAGCAGCGTAGGTCAACGTGAGCAGTTCTTC. This sequence encodes CASSVGQREQFF.